What follows describes a single T cell receptor (beta chain). The antigen remains undetermined. This entry is derived from a study of radiotherapy plus CTLA-4 blockade in lung cancer. For the study at large: Objective responses were seen in about a sixth of patients, disease control in approximately 30%.

Those patients who had chemo-refractory metastatic non-small-cell lung cancer were given focal radiation along with CTLA-4 blockade through ipilimumab. Germline V gives CDR1 LNHDA, CDR2 SQIVND (reference sequence). Trimming left V 5 bases short and J 4 bases short, with 8 bases between. The CDR3 is made up of 13 amino acids. The table came from immunoSEQ multiplex PCR; TCRdb's copy has only in-frame clones and leaves some out. The sample holds over 15,000 clones; 86% are singletons and the top ten take around 24%. General study findings and limits: Clones of tumor-derived TCRs expanded in blood after radiotherapy plus ipilimumab.

This chain connects TRBV19 to TRBJ2-2; D ambiguous. The sequenced sample was peripheral blood, obtained from a patient treated with radiotherapy plus ipilimumab. This TCR was recovered from a human donor with non-small cell lung cancer whose response to radiotherapy plus ipilimumab could not be evaluated. The CDR3 DNA sequence: TGTGCCAGTAGTCCTTATTTCACCGGGGAGCTGTTTTTT. It translates to CASSPYFTGELFF.